The present T cell receptor (beta chain) was sequenced within a study of blood T cell repertoires in COVID-19. On the study more broadly: Spain, Italy and the United States supplied samples that represented acute and convalescent COVID-19. In each case, the material was cDNA or gDNA derived from T cells, B-cell-depleted T cells, or PBMCs.

With 5 bases clipped from V and 2 bases from J, the junction kept 4 bases outside the gene matches. The length of the CDR3 is 14 residues. From germline, CDR1 is SGHAT and CDR2 FQNNGV. Authors' data handling: Estimated nucleated cell counts came from reference gene primer amplification. Assay used: immunoSEQ multiplex PCR; TCRdb lists only in-frame clones, some missing. D and trimming come from the DNA, and the V and J calls and clone size come from that table. The sample yields approximately 250,000 clones, roughly 80% seen once. Sequencing was performed on peripheral blood. The TCR comes from a woman between 45 and 65 years old with acute or convalescent COVID-19. The chain links TRBV11-2 to TRBJ2-7; 9 nucleotides match TRBD1. Written as DNA, the CDR3 is TGTGCCAGCAGCCTATGGGACAGGGCCTACGAGCAGTACTTC. Encoded protein: CASSLWDRAYEQYF.